This T cell receptor beta chain was sequenced during a study of sequential checkpoint blockade in melanoma. The V and J ends lost 5 bases and 8 bases respectively, with 31 bases between them. Looked up from germline, CDR1 is SGHVS and CDR2 is FQNEAQ. The CDR3 consists of 19 residues. Treatment reported: randomized to nivolumab then ipilimumab (arm A) or the reverse (arm B). None of the patients previously received DNA-damaging chemotherapy. Sorted cells were live CD3+CD8+, lacking CD19 and CD56, from PBMCs. Generated by immunoSEQ multiplex PCR, the TCRdb table keeps only in-frame clones and is missing some. The sample carries about 13,000 clones, approximately 76% recorded once.

The chain carries TRBV7-8 and TRBJ2-4; weak D call: TRBD2 (6 bases). The receptor comes from a human patient with melanoma. Some clones in this sample may be carry-over from other donors' samples. Sequenced material: CD8+ T cells sorted from blood (inferred from file names), taken from a patient given nivolumab and ipilimumab in sequence. This CDR3 is CASSRQPLGGFYSGDIQYF. The CDR3 DNA reads as TGTGCCAGCAGCAGACAGCCACTGGGGGGATTCTACTCCGGGGACATTCAGTACTTC.